Below, 12 T cell receptor beta chains from the same sample are listed, as sequenced in a study of blood T cell repertoires in COVID-19. This table comes from immunoSEQ multiplex PCR, and its TCRdb copy is limited to in-frame clones, with some not included. The sample carries 140,000 to 150,000 clones, roughly 84% recorded once. The sample taken for sequencing was PBMCs or T cells enriched from blood (not recorded which). Every receptor here comes from a woman between 50 and 59 years old who had been exposed to COVID-19.

The rearrangement uses TRBV10-3 and TRBJ1-4; D remains ambiguous. Per the germline V gene, CDR1 is ENHRY and CDR2 is SYGVKD. V dropped 2 bases and J dropped 8 bases, with 9 bases sitting between them. CDR3 size: 13 residues. For the CDR3, the DNA is TGTGCCATCAGTGAGGTAGAACGCGAAAAACTGTTTTTT. Protein product: CAISEVEREKLFF.

The gene calls are TRBV27 and TRBJ1-5; D remains ambiguous. This CDR3 has 15 residues. Deletions cut 2 bases from V and 0 bases from J, with 8 bases between. The germline V gene has CDR1 MNHEY and CDR2 SMNVEV (reference sequence). The chain's CDR3 is CASSLQAYSNQPQHF. The DNA of the CDR3 is TGTGCCAGCAGTTTACAGGCCTATAGCAATCAGCCCCAGCATTTT.

The chain is built from TRBV7-9 and TRBJ2-5; 7 bases are shared with TRBD1. The CDR3 has 14 residues. Germline assignment: CDR1 SEHNR and CDR2 FQNEAQ (reference sequence). Trimming took 5 bases from V and 7 from J; bases not matched to a gene: 10. CDR3 sequence: CASSRGQETGTQYF. CDR3 in DNA: TGTGCCAGCAGCCGAGGACAGGAGACCGGGACCCAGTACTTC.

The genes are TRBV4-1 and TRBJ1-2; D is perhaps TRBD1 (5 bases). Per germline, CDR1 MGHRA and CDR2 YSYEKL. V was shortened by 1 base and J by 5 bases, with 17 bases between the two germline ends. The CDR3 has 16 residues. The DNA for the CDR3 is TGCGCCAGCAGCCAAGGTAGAGCAGGGAAAAGATATGGCTACACCTTC. Its translation is CASSQGRAGKRYGYTF.

The chain combines TRBV29-1 with TRBJ1-3, with D perhaps TRBD1 (6 bases). From germline, CDR1 is SQVTM and CDR2 ANQGSEA. The CDR3 is made up of 13 amino acids. V lost 6 bases and J 6 bases, leaving 15 bases between the germline ends. The CDR3 nucleotides read TGCAGCGTCCAATTGGGACAATTAAACACCATATATTTT. It is translated as CSVQLGQLNTIYF.

To note about this clone: One end of the junction is discordant with germline, which a read error may explain. V usage is TRBV27 and J usage is TRBJ2-1, with TRBD2 matching 8 bases. This CDR3 has 15 residues. The V gene's germline CDR1 is MNHEY and CDR2 SMNVEV (reference sequence). DNA for the CDR3: TGTGCCAGCCGTTTAGCGGGATCCTCCTACAATGAGCAGTTCTTC. Its protein is CASRLAGSSYNEQFF.

The chain uses TRBV11-2 and TRBJ1-1; possibly TRBD1 for D (6 bases). This CDR3 is built from 18 residues. The V and J ends lost 3 bases and 4 bases respectively, with 24 bases between them. Per germline, CDR1 SGHAT and CDR2 FQNNGV. The DNA of the CDR3 is TGTGCCAGCAGCTTGCAGGGGCGCTCAGCGTTCCTAGGCACTGAAGCTTTCTTT. Encoded protein: CASSLQGRSAFLGTEAFF. Filled out from reference TRBV11-2 and TRBJ1-1, the complete variable domain reads EAGVAQSPRYKIIEKRQSVAFWCNPISGHATLYWYQQILGQGPKLLIQFQNNGVVDDSQLPKDRFSAERLKGVDSTLKIQPAKLEDSAVYLCASSLQGRSAFLGTEAFFGQGTRLTVV.

The rearrangement uses TRBV7-9 and TRBJ2-7, with D unresolved. Deletions cut 5 bases from V and 1 base from J, with 15 bases between. The CDR3 is made up of 15 amino acids. The germline V gene has CDR1 SEHNR and CDR2 FQNEAQ (reference sequence). The CDR3 bases are TGTGCCAGCAGCACGACGTCCGTCGGGTCCTACGAGCAGTACTTC. Translated: CASSTTSVGSYEQYF.

The J gene is TRBJ2-7, the V gene TRBV10-3; TRBD1 might be the D (5 bases). Per germline, CDR1 ENHRY and CDR2 SYGVKD. The ends were cut back, 0 bases at V and 13 bases at J, with 10 bases in the middle. CDR3 length equals 11 residues. CDR3 in amino acids: CAISESWRTYF. CDR3 nucleotide sequence: TGTGCCATCAGTGAGTCATGGCGGACATACTTC.

This clone was recorded only once. The V call is TRBV15, the J call TRBJ2-6, with 7 bases lining up with TRBD2. This CDR3 has 16 residues. Germline lookup yields CDR1 LNHNV and CDR2 YYDKDF (reference sequence). V shed 0 bases, J shed 2 bases, and the junction held 1 base outside the gene matches. The CDR3 loop is CATSRDGGAGANVLTF. The DNA for the CDR3 is TGTGCCACCAGCAGAGATGGGGGGGCTGGGGCCAACGTCCTGACTTTC. Complete variable domain (other parts from reference TRBV15 and TRBJ2-6): DAMVIQNPRYQVTQFGKPVTLSCSQTLNHNVMYWYQQKSSQAPKLLFHYYDKDFNNEADTPDNFQSRRPNTSFCFLDIRSPGLGDTAMYLCATSRDGGAGANVLTFGAGSRLTVL.

The chain carries TRBV5-1 and TRBJ1-2, with D possibly TRBD1 on 6 matching bases. V was trimmed by 0 bases and J by 4 bases, leaving 10 bases between them. This CDR3 is built from 14 residues. Germline assignment: CDR1 SGHRS and CDR2 YFSETQ. The CDR3 bases are TGCGCCAGCAGCTTGGATGGACAGTCCTATGGCTACACCTTC. Amino acids: CASSLDGQSYGYTF.

This clone has only one observation. The V gene is TRBV7-6, the J gene TRBJ2-6, with 8 bases identical to TRBD1. The CDR3 sequence is 17 residues long. V lost 4 bases to trimming and J lost 2 bases; unmatched junction nucleotides: 7. Germline CDR1 SGHVS, CDR2 FNYEAQ. The chain's CDR3 is CASSSGQVSPGANVLTF. Written as DNA, the CDR3 is TGTGCCAGCAGCTCGGGACAGGTTTCGCCTGGGGCCAACGTCCTGACTTTC.